Sequencing of this TCR beta chain was carried out in a study of T cell repertoires in cytomegalovirus infection. On the study more broadly: Both CMV infection and a matching HLA type were indicated by public TCR beta signatures.

The CDR3 consists of 14 residues. The germline V gene has CDR1 SEHNR and CDR2 FQNEAQ (reference sequence). V lost 7 bases and J lost 3; bases outside the gene matches: 7. In TCRdb, the reads were re-called with MiXCR into one record per CDR3 protein. The table lists around 360,000 distinct CDR3 sequences, around a third of them singletons, with roughly 13% in the top ten. This clonotype has just a few counts. Its specificity is unknown. The receptor comes from a human donor in good health (CMV status not recorded). Some clones in this sample may be carry-over from other donors' samples. The J gene is TRBJ2-7, the V gene TRBV7-9; TRBD2 matches at 9 bases. The sequences come from cultured PBMCs, collected from culture after CMV antigen stimulation. CDR3 residues: CASTSLAGIYEQYF. The DNA for the CDR3 is TGTGCCAGCACCTCACTAGCGGGCATCTACGAGCAGTACTTC.